One and the same sample provided the 14 T cell receptor beta chains below, sequenced in a study of T cell responses to AZD1222 COVID-19 vaccine. Produced via immunoSEQ multiplex PCR; TCRdb's table is partial and in-frame only. The top ten clones hold 5.5% to 6% of a sample with 150,000 to 180,000 clones, roughly nine tenths of them seen once. This specimen was peripheral blood, taken on day 0 of MenACWY control vaccination. All receptors derive from an adult in good health.

V gene TRBV28 combines with J gene TRBJ2-7; no reliable D call. Trimming pared 2 bases from V and 3 bases from J, leaving 8 bases between. The germline V gene has CDR1 MDHEN and CDR2 SYDVKM. This CDR3 spans 13 amino acids. The CDR3 bases are TGTGCCAGCAGTTTAGGAAGGGTCTACGAGCAGTACGTC. Translating it yields CASSLGRVYEQYV.

This clone was detected only once. The rearrangement uses TRBV27 and TRBJ1-5; TRBD1 matches at 7 bases. The CDR3 totals 20 residues. The junction had 23 bases not matched to a gene; V was cut back by 3 bases and J by 6 bases. The germline V gene has CDR1 MNHEY and CDR2 SMNVEV (reference sequence). The CDR3 reads CASSFYPPGTATQWGQPQHF. CDR3 nucleotide sequence: TGTGCCAGCAGTTTTTACCCCCCCGGGACAGCTACCCAATGGGGTCAGCCCCAGCATTTT.

This rearrangement joins TRBV6-5 to TRBJ1-6; D uncertain. Germline V gene lookup returns CDR1 MNHEY and CDR2 SVGAGI. The V end lost 2 bases, the J end lost 0 bases, and 8 bases lay between the germline ends. The CDR3 covers 16 residues. The CDR3 nucleotides read TGTGCCAGCAGTTACGGGCTGCGCTCCTATAATTCACCCCTCCACTTT. Protein: CASSYGLRSYNSPLHF.

The chain combines TRBV2 with TRBJ1-1; D not certain. Germline V lookup: CDR1 SNHLY, CDR2 FYNNEI. The CDR3 has 14 amino acids. V lost 4 bases and J lost 7, with 16 bases in between. CDR3 bases: TGTGCCAGCAGTGTCGTAACAGATGGTGGTGAAGCTTTCTTT. This gives the protein CASSVVTDGGEAFF.

The V and J genes are TRBV6-6 and TRBJ2-2, with 9 bases that match TRBD1. V lost 6 bases to trimming and J lost 5 bases; unmatched junction nucleotides: 1. Per the germline V gene, CDR1 is MNHNY and CDR2 is SVGAGI (reference sequence). The CDR3 extends over 13 amino acids. For the CDR3, the DNA is TGTGCCAGCAGGGGACAGGGTACCGGGGAGCTGTTTTTT. Its protein product is CASRGQGTGELFF.

The V call is TRBV29-1, the J call TRBJ2-7; D perhaps matches TRBD1 (6 bases). Germline V CDR1 and CDR2: SQVTM, ANQGSEA. Trimming took off 5 bases at V and 7 bases at J, with 18 bases between the two ends. The CDR3 is 13 amino acids. Here the CDR3 reads CSVQGTPSGEQYF. The DNA of the CDR3 is TGCAGCGTTCAGGGGACACCGTCGGGGGAGCAGTACTTC.

The V and J genes are TRBV11-3 and TRBJ1-1; TRBD1 might be the D (5 bases). V gave up 1 base and J gave up 0 bases, with 6 bases separating them. The CDR3 consists of 14 residues. CDR1 and CDR2 (germline): SGHNT, YENEEA. Here the CDR3 reads CASSLGGMNTEAFF. For the CDR3, the DNA is TGTGCCAGCAGCTTAGGGGGGATGAACACTGAAGCTTTCTTT.

In DNA, the CDR3 is TGTGCCAGCAGCTTCACCGGGACTAGCTCCCTTAGGGGCGTTACGCAGTATTTT. Translating gives CASSFTGTSSLRGVTQYF. The rearrangement links TRBV5-6 to TRBJ2-3, with TRBD2 matching over 9 bases. CDR1 and CDR2 (germline): SGHDT, YYEEEE. The CDR3 has 18 amino acids. Trimming removed 2 bases from V and 8 bases from J; junction bases left unmatched: 18. Full variable domain (missing parts from reference TRBV5-6 and TRBJ2-3): DAGVTQSPTHLIKTRGQQVTLRCSPKSGHDTVSWYQQALGQGPQFIFQYYEEEERQRGNFPDRFSGHQFPNYSSELNVNALLLGDSALYLCASSFTGTSSLRGVTQYFGPGTRLTVL.

The rearrangement uses TRBV6-2 or TRBV6-3 and TRBJ2-7, with 7 bases that match TRBD2. This CDR3 spans 17 amino acids. CDR1 is MNHEY, CDR2 SVGEGT, per germline. V shed 2 bases, J shed 5 bases, and the junction held 15 bases outside the gene matches. DNA for the CDR3: TGTGCCAGCAGTTACGGCCCCCGGAGCGGGAACGTCGACGAGCAGTACTTC. It translates to CASSYGPRSGNVDEQYF.

This chain links TRBV19 with TRBJ2-7; D not resolved. This CDR3 is 14 amino acids long. Per germline, CDR1 LNHDA and CDR2 SQIVND (reference sequence). V lost 7 bases, J lost 0 bases, and 13 bases lay in between. CDR3 region: CASTLTRSSYEQYF. For the CDR3, the DNA is TGTGCCAGTACCCTGACTCGGAGCTCCTACGAGCAGTACTTC. Using reference TRBV19 and TRBJ2-7 for the parts outside the CDR3, the full variable domain is DGGITQSPKYLFRKEGQNVTLSCEQNLNHDAMYWYRQDPGQGLRLIYYSQIVNDFQKGDIAEGYSVSREKKESFPLTVTSAQKNPTAFYLCASTLTRSSYEQYFGPGTRLTVT.

The gene calls are TRBV14 and TRBJ2-1; D gene uncertain. The CDR3 extends over 15 amino acids. V was clipped by 1 base and J by 1 base, with 8 bases between them. Germline CDR1 and CDR2: SGHDN and FVKESK. The CDR3 protein is CASSQARLSYNEQFF. The CDR3 DNA reads as TGTGCCAGCAGCCAAGCCCGGCTGTCCTACAATGAGCAGTTCTTC.

The V and J genes are TRBV6-5 and TRBJ2-7, with 7 bases fitting TRBD2. The germline CDR1 and CDR2 sequences are MNHEY and SVGAGI. The CDR3 length is 15 residues. V lost 3 bases and J lost 7; bases outside the gene matches: 12. CDR3 DNA: TGTGCCAGCAGTTATCGGTCCGCGGGAGTGGGGGAGCAGTACTTC. Protein product: CASSYRSAGVGEQYF.

The gene calls are TRBV7-6 and TRBJ1-3; maybe TRBD1 (6 bases). This CDR3 has 18 residues. Per germline, CDR1 SGHVS and CDR2 FNYEAQ. Deletions cut 1 base from V and 0 bases from J, with 16 bases between. CDR3 protein: CASSLGLSQGPSGNTIYF. In DNA form, the CDR3 reads TGTGCCAGCAGCTTAGGACTTAGTCAGGGGCCCTCTGGAAACACCATATATTTT.

The chain carries TRBV7-3 and TRBJ1-1; tentative D call: TRBD1 (5 bases). The CDR3 covers 14 residues. Germline CDR1 is SGHTA and CDR2 is FQGTGA. V dropped 0 bases and J dropped 4 bases, with 9 bases sitting between them. The CDR3 loop is CASSLTFGATEAFF. As DNA, the CDR3 is TGTGCCAGCAGCTTAACGTTCGGGGCCACTGAAGCTTTCTTT.